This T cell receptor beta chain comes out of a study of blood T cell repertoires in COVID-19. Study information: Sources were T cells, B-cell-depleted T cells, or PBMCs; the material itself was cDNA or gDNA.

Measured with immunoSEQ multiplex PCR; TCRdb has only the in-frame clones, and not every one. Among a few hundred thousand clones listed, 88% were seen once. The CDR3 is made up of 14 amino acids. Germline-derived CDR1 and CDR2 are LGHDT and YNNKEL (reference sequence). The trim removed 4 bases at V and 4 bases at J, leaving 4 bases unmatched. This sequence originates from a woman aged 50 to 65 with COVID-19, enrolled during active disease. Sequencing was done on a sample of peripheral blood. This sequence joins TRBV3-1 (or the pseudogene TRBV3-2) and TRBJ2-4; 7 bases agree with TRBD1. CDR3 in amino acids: CASSPPGQKNIQYF. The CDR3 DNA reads TGTGCCAGCAGCCCCCCGGGACAGAAAAACATTCAGTACTTC.